What follows are 3 T cell receptor beta chains derived from one specimen sequenced in a study of control samples from healthy donors and cancer patients. Clones were sequenced by immunoSEQ multiplex PCR, and TCRdb holds only the in-frame ones, with some missing. The sample consists of fewer than 60,000 clones, approximately 86% of them appearing once. The source material was PBMCs. The receptors derive from a woman aged 45-59 years with lung cancer.

The J gene is TRBJ1-2, the V gene TRBV27; D is undetermined. The CDR3 sequence is 13 residues long. Trimming cost V 2 bases and J 1 base, with 5 bases left between them. Per germline, CDR1 MNHEY and CDR2 SMNVEV (reference sequence). The CDR3: CASSLRDNYGYTF. CDR3 nucleotides: TGTGCCAGCAGTTTAAGGGATAACTATGGCTACACCTTC.

The chain employs TRBV7-2 and TRBJ2-6; TRBD1 might be the D (6 bases). The CDR3 extends over 15 amino acids. Germline loops: CDR1 SGHTA, CDR2 FQGNSA. Trimming stripped 4 bases from V and 2 bases from J, with 9 bases between. CDR3 DNA: TGTGCCAGCAGCTCCAGGGGCACTGGGGCCAACGTCCTGACTTTC. It specifies CASSSRGTGANVLTF.

The V gene is TRBV28, the J gene TRBJ2-1, with D possibly being TRBD1 or TRBD2 (5 bases each). CDR3 length: 14 amino acids. The germline V gene has CDR1 MDHEN and CDR2 SYDVKM. V lost 8 bases to trimming and J lost 3 bases, with 14 bases between them. The DNA of the CDR3 is TGTGCCAGCCGATCCGGGACGGTCTACAATGAGCAGTTCTTC. Encoded protein: CASRSGTVYNEQFF.